These T cell receptor beta chains were read from a single sample in a study of T-cell memory formation after mild COVID-19. Via MiXCR, TCRdb re-called the 5' RACE reads, giving one row per CDR3 protein. The sample has around 250,000 distinct CDR3 sequences, roughly a tenth seen once; the top ten hold roughly 21%. Input material: PBMCs or a T cell subset sorted from them (not recorded which). These receptors came from a young man who had mild COVID-19 (a few samples of this study predate the infection). Cell type and time point are not known. Both conserved end residues are part of each CDR3. A D gene is named only where the DNA matches it firmly. Part of the rows lack a size; the others show once, few, many or a class for expanded clones.

d_call: -; j_call: TRBJ1-5; v_call: TRBV4-1; clone_size: few; cdr3_aa: CASSQGPPRRNQPQHF; cdr3_nt: TGCGCCAGCAGCCAGGGGCCGCCCCGGCGCAATCAGCCCCAGCATTTT
d_call: -; j_call: TRBJ1-1; v_call: TRBV7-6; clone_size: -; cdr3_aa: CASSLGSEMNTEAFF; cdr3_nt: TGTGCCAGCAGCTTAGGGTCAGAGATGAACACTGAAGCTTTCTTT
d_call: -; j_call: TRBJ1-1; v_call: TRBV6-2/TRBV6-3; clone_size: few; cdr3_aa: CASSYSPGMNTEAFF; cdr3_nt: TGTGCCAGCAGTTACTCGCCCGGAATGAACACTGAAGCTTTCTTT
d_call: TRBD1; j_call: TRBJ2-5; v_call: TRBV9; clone_size: few; cdr3_aa: CASSPDRGSWTETQYF; cdr3_nt: TGTGCCAGCAGCCCCGACAGGGGGAGTTGGACGGAGACCCAGTACTTC
d_call: TRBD2; j_call: TRBJ2-1; v_call: TRBV7-3; clone_size: -; cdr3_aa: CASSLDSGGYNEQFF; cdr3_nt: TGTGCCAGCAGCTTAGATAGCGGGGGTTACAATGAGCAGTTCTTC
d_call: -; j_call: TRBJ1-6; v_call: TRBV30; clone_size: few; cdr3_aa: CAWSATSSSYNSPLHF; cdr3_nt: TGTGCCTGGAGTGCGACCTCGAGCTCCTATAATTCACCCCTCCACTTT
d_call: -; j_call: TRBJ1-6; v_call: TRBV21-1; clone_size: -; cdr3_aa: CASSKEDRGNSPLHF; cdr3_nt: TGTGCCAGCAGCAAAGAGGACAGGGGGAATTCACCCCTCCACTTT
d_call: TRBD2; j_call: TRBJ2-5; v_call: TRBV3-1; clone_size: -; cdr3_aa: CASSQDPITLAGGQETQYF; cdr3_nt: TGTGCCAGCAGCCAAGACCCCATCACACTAGCGGGGGGGCAAGAGACCCAGTACTTC
d_call: -; j_call: TRBJ2-1; v_call: TRBV7-2; clone_size: few; cdr3_aa: CASSLERWAEQFF; cdr3_nt: TGTGCCAGCAGCTTAGAGCGCTGGGCTGAGCAGTTCTTC
d_call: -; j_call: TRBJ2-3; v_call: TRBV15; clone_size: few; cdr3_aa: CATSSGHTPAIFRDTDTQYF; cdr3_nt: TGTGCCACCAGCAGCGGTCATACGCCGGCTATCTTTCGGGACACAGATACGCAGTATTTT
d_call: -; j_call: TRBJ1-4; v_call: TRBV28; clone_size: few; cdr3_aa: CASSFLGALANEKLFF; cdr3_nt: TGTGCCAGCAGTTTCCTTGGGGCTTTGGCTAATGAAAAACTGTTTTTT
d_call: -; j_call: TRBJ1-1; v_call: TRBV5-1; clone_size: few; cdr3_aa: CASSLMREAEAFF; cdr3_nt: TGCGCCAGCAGCTTAATGAGGGAGGCTGAAGCTTTCTTT